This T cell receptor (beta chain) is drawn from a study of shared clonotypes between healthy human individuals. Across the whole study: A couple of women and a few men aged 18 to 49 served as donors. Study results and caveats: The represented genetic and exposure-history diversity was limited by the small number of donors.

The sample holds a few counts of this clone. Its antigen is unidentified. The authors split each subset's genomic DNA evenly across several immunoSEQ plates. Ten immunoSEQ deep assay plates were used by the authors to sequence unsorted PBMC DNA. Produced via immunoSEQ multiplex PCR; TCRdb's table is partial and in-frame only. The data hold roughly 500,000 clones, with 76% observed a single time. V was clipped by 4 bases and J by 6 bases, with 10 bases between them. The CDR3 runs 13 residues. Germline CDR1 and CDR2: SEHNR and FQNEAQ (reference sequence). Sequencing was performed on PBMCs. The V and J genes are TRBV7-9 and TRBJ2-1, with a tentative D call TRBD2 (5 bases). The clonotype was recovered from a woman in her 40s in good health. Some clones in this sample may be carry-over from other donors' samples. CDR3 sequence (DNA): TGTGCCAGCAGCTACACTAGTTTCAATGAGCAGTTCTTC. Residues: CASSYTSFNEQFF.